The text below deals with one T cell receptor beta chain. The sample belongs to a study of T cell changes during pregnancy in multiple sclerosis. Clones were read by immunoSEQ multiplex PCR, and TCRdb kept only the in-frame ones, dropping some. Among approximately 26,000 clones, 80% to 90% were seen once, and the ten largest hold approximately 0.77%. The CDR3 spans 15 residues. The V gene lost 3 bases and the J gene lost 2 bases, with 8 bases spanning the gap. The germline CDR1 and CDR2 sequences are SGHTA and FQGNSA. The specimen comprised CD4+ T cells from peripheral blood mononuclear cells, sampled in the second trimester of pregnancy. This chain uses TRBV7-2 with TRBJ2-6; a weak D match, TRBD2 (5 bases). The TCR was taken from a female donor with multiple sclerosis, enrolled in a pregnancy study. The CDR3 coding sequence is TGTGCCAGCAGCTTGCCCGGGACTGGGGCCAACGTCCTGACTTTC. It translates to CASSLPGTGANVLTF. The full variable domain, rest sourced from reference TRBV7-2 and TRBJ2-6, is GAGVSQSPSNKVTEKGKDVELRCDPISGHTALYWYRQSLGQGLEFLIYFQGNSAPDKSGLPSDRFSAERTGGSVSTLTIQRTQQEDSAVYLCASSLPGTGANVLTFGAGSRLTVL.